The 13 T cell receptor beta chains below were found in one sample sequenced in a study of vaccination effects on CD4 cells after COVID-19. Isolating CD4+ T cells followed less than 11 days of culture. For these receptors, no antigen is known. Method: immunoSEQ multiplex PCR; TCRdb's copy keeps in-frame clones and lacks some. The table records some 63,000 clones, approximately 78% of them present only once. The specimen comprised CD4+ T cells from PBMCs cultured without peptide, sampled before COVID-19 vaccination. All receptors derive from a human donor who had a prior SARS-CoV-2 infection.

The chain carries TRBV7-2 and TRBJ2-7, with 9 bases that match TRBD2. The germline V gene encodes CDR1 SGHTA and CDR2 FQGNSA. Trimming took 1 base from V and 7 from J; bases not matched to a gene: 5. The CDR3 runs 14 residues. CDR3 in amino acids: CASSLVGLAGEQYF. Here the CDR3 DNA reads TGTGCCAGCAGCTTAGTGGGACTAGCTGGGGAGCAGTACTTC.

The chain joins TRBV6-5 to TRBJ1-2, with unresolved D. Germline CDR1 is MNHEY and CDR2 is SVGAGI. This CDR3 has 14 amino acids. V gave up 2 bases and J gave up 8 bases, with 15 bases separating them. CDR3: CASSYRRETVGYTF. The CDR3 region has the DNA TGTGCCAGCAGTTACCGCCGGGAAACGGTGGGCTACACCTTC.

This clone showed up just a few times. This sequence joins TRBV5-6 and TRBJ1-6; D is possibly TRBD1 (5 bases). There are 16 residues in the CDR3. V gave up 3 bases and J gave up 7 bases, with 17 bases separating them. Germline values: CDR1 SGHDT, CDR2 YYEEEE. The CDR3 is CASSWEGHLGNSPLHF. CDR3 coding DNA: TGTGCCAGCAGCTGGGAAGGACATCTGGGAAATTCACCCCTCCACTTT.

V gene TRBV7-2 combines with J gene TRBJ1-6; perhaps TRBD1 as D (6 bases). Germline lookup yields CDR1 SGHTA and CDR2 FQGNSA. V dropped 7 bases and J dropped 1 base, with 14 bases sitting between them. CDR3 length equals 16 residues. The chain's CDR3 is CASNPKQGSYNSPLHF. As DNA, the CDR3 is TGTGCCAGCAACCCAAAACAGGGATCCTATAATTCACCCCTCCACTTT.

The genes are TRBV9 and TRBJ2-7; the D call may be TRBD1 or TRBD2 (6 bases each). The germline V gene has CDR1 SGDLS and CDR2 YYNGEE. V lost 4 bases to trimming and J lost 6 bases, with 20 bases between them. The CDR3 is 15 residues long. CDR3 sequence reads: CASSPTSGARGEQYF. The CDR3 nucleotides read TGTGCCAGCAGCCCCACGTCGGGGGCTCGGGGCGAGCAGTACTTC.

V usage is TRBV12-3 or TRBV12-4 and J usage is TRBJ1-1; D is ambiguous. CDR3 length: 12 residues. V was cut by 3 bases and J by 3 bases, with 5 bases left in between. The CDR3 sequence is CASSFGDTEAFF. The CDR3 nucleotides are TGTGCCAGCAGTTTTGGGGACACTGAAGCTTTCTTT.

This clone was observed a handful of times. The gene calls are TRBV4-2 and TRBJ1-2, with 10 bases aligning to TRBD1. This CDR3 has 19 residues. Germline CDR1 and CDR2: LGHNA and YNFKEQ. Trimming took 1 base from V and 5 from J; bases not matched to a gene: 16. The CDR3 DNA reads TGTGCCAGCAGCCAAGCGGGTCCCCTGGACAGGGGGGGCACATATGGCTACACCTTC. The encoded protein is CASSQAGPLDRGGTYGYTF.

CDR3 loop: CASSDRDRGRFGYTF. In DNA, the CDR3 is TGTGCCAGCAGTGACCGGGACAGGGGGCGATTTGGCTACACCTTC. V is TRBV27 and J is TRBJ1-2, with 12 nucleotides matching TRBD1. Germline V lookup: CDR1 MNHEY, CDR2 SMNVEV (reference sequence). The CDR3 covers 15 residues. V shed 5 bases and J 7 bases; nucleotides not matched to a gene: 8.

V usage is TRBV7-2 and J usage is TRBJ2-2; perhaps TRBD2 as D (7 bases). The germline V and J ends were trimmed by 5 bases and 4 bases, with 11 bases remaining between them. CDR1 SGHTA and CDR2 FQGNSA come from the germline V gene. This CDR3 is built from 14 residues. The CDR3: CASSLGGGTGELFF. The CDR3 nucleotides are TGTGCCAGCAGCCTAGGGGGGGGCACCGGGGAGCTGTTTTTT.

The CDR3 bases are TGTGCCAGCAGCCAAGATATGGCAGGGAGCTCTGGGGCCAACGTCCTGACTTTC. Its translation: CASSQDMAGSSGANVLTF. The rearrangement joins TRBV4-2 to TRBJ2-6, with D perhaps matching TRBD1 or TRBD2 (5 bases each). CDR3 size: 18 residues. V was cut by 0 bases and J by 0 bases, with 12 bases left in between. Per germline, CDR1 LGHNA and CDR2 YNFKEQ.

The chain employs TRBV3-1 (or the pseudogene TRBV3-2) and TRBJ1-5, with 8 bases that match TRBD1. After removal of 2 bases from V and 4 bases from J, the junction contained 7 bases not matched to a gene. CDR3 length: 16 amino acids. The germline V gene has CDR1 LGHDT and CDR2 YNNKEL (reference sequence). The CDR3 coding sequence is TGTGCCAGCAGCCAAAATACAGGGGGGACAAATCAGCCCCAGCATTTT. Its translation is CASSQNTGGTNQPQHF.

The chain is built from TRBV7-2 and TRBJ2-2; D is perhaps TRBD1 (6 bases). The germline V and J ends were trimmed by 5 bases and 8 bases, with 21 bases remaining between them. The CDR3 spans 16 residues. Germline CDR1 SGHTA, CDR2 FQGNSA. CDR3: CASSEGRQAESGELFF. For the CDR3, the DNA is TGTGCCAGCAGCGAAGGTCGACAGGCCGAAAGTGGGGAGCTGTTTTTT.

The V and J genes are TRBV2 and TRBJ1-2; 10 nucleotides agree with TRBD1. The V gene end was trimmed by 5 bases and the J gene end by 8 bases; junction bases not matched to a gene: 5. The CDR3 contains 13 residues. CDR1 is SNHLY, CDR2 FYNNEI, per germline. CDR3 amino acids: CASSPGQGRGYTF. DNA for the CDR3: TGTGCCAGCAGTCCGGGACAGGGGAGAGGCTACACCTTC.